These T cell receptor beta chains were read from a single sample in a study of blood T cell repertoires in COVID-19. The protocol was immunoSEQ multiplex PCR, while the TCRdb copy is restricted to in-frame clones and leaves out a portion. The sample includes tens of thousands of clones, approximately 90% of them seen just once. The sequenced sample was peripheral blood. These receptor sequences come from a young man with acute or convalescent COVID-19. Each CDR3 is given with its conserved first and last residue. The order of the fields is D gene, V gene, clone size, J gene, CDR3 protein, CDR3 DNA. A D gene is named only where the DNA matches it firmly. Clone size is not always given. Where it is, it says once, few, many or a class for expanded clones.

TRBD1	TRBV7-9	NA	TRBJ1-6	CASSHMGQGPSPLHF	TGTGCCAGCAGCCATATGGGACAGGGGCCTTCACCCCTCCACTTT
NA	TRBV3-1/TRBV3-2	once	TRBJ2-5	CASSQPMGAEETQYF	TGTGCCAGCAGCCAACCGATGGGGGCTGAAGAGACCCAGTACTTC
TRBD1	TRBV30	NA	TRBJ2-7	CARDRTGGASYEQYF	TGTGCCAGGGACCGGACAGGGGGCGCATCCTACGAGCAGTACTTC
NA	TRBV28	once	TRBJ1-2	CASSNRVNYGYTF	TGTGCCAGCAGTAACAGAGTTAACTATGGCTACACCTTC
NA	TRBV6-1	NA	TRBJ2-5	CASSEGYTQETQYF	TGTGCCAGCAGTGAAGGATACACCCAAGAGACCCAGTACTTC
NA	TRBV4-3	NA	TRBJ2-2	CASSQNQGLSGELFF	TGCGCCAGCAGCCAAAACCAGGGCTTATCCGGGGAGCTGTTTTTT
TRBD1	TRBV5-1	NA	TRBJ1-1	CASSSGTGLRTEAFF	TGCGCCAGCAGCTCCGGGACAGGGTTGAGGACTGAAGCTTTCTTT
NA	TRBV5-8	NA	TRBJ2-3	CASSLGVDTQYF	TGTGCCAGCAGCTTGGGCGTCGATACGCAGTATTTT
TRBD2	TRBV19	NA	TRBJ2-1	CASSDIAGGIYNEQFF	TGTGCCAGTAGTGATATAGCGGGAGGGATCTACAATGAGCAGTTCTTC
NA	TRBV6-5	NA	TRBJ1-5	CASRQAPGNGPQHF	TGTGCCAGCAGGCAGGCGCCAGGGAATGGGCCCCAGCATTTT
NA	TRBV6-5	NA	TRBJ1-1	CASGGGGVKAFF	TGTGCCAGCGGAGGGGGAGGGGTTAAGGCTTTCTTT
NA	TRBV9	NA	TRBJ2-2	CASSPLTSTGELFF	TGTGCCAGCAGCCCCCTGACTAGTACCGGGGAGCTGTTTTTT
NA	TRBV5-1	NA	TRBJ1-2	CASTQNRGGSQVGYGYTF	TGCGCCAGCACCCAAAACCGTGGAGGGAGTCAGGTGGGCTATGGCTACACCTTC
NA	TRBV6-2/TRBV6-3	NA	TRBJ2-5	CASSQLSGSQYF	TGTGCCAGCAGCCAACTCAGCGGGTCCCAGTACTTC
TRBD2	TRBV3-1/TRBV3-2	NA	TRBJ2-5	CASSRTLLAGEETQYF	TGTGCCAGCAGCCGGACCCTACTAGCGGGAGAAGAGACCCAGTACTTC
TRBD2	TRBV29-1	NA	TRBJ2-1	CSGLASYNEQFF	TGCAGCGGACTAGCCTCCTACAATGAGCAGTTCTTC
TRBD2	TRBV11-2	NA	TRBJ2-1	CASSLVSGRAGDEQFF	TGTGCCAGCAGCTTAGTTAGCGGGAGGGCCGGAGATGAGCAGTTCTTC
TRBD1	TRBV7-8	NA	TRBJ2-5	CASSFGQGAKTQYF	TGTGCCAGCAGCTTCGGACAGGGGGCGAAGACCCAGTACTTC
TRBD1	TRBV28	NA	TRBJ1-4	CASRTPGTAAKKLFF	TGTGCCAGCAGGACGCCCGGGACAGCGGCAAAAAAACTGTTTTTT
NA	TRBV27	NA	TRBJ1-5	CASSPSSGDSNQPQHF	TGTGCCAGCAGTCCCAGTAGCGGGGATAGCAATCAGCCCCAGCATTTT
TRBD1	TRBV24-1	NA	TRBJ1-2	CATSDSAGQGQNGYTF	TGTGCCACCAGTGACTCCGCGGGACAGGGTCAGAATGGCTACACCTTC
NA	TRBV20-1	NA	TRBJ2-7	CSVKTSYEQYF	TGCAGTGTGAAGACTAGTTACGAGCAGTACTTC
NA	TRBV4-1	NA	TRBJ1-4	CASSQEGGQGEKLFF	TGCGCCAGCAGCCAAGAAGGCGGTCAAGGCGAAAAACTGTTTTTT
NA	TRBV6-5	once	TRBJ2-1	CASSTLWANEQFF	TGTGCCAGCAGCACCCTCTGGGCGAATGAGCAGTTCTTC
TRBD2	TRBV28	few	TRBJ2-1	CASNGLARNEQFF	TGTGCCAGCAATGGACTAGCCCGCAATGAGCAGTTCTTC
NA	TRBV7-8	few	TRBJ2-1	CASTWVRGSNEQFF	TGTGCCAGCACCTGGGTAAGGGGGTCCAATGAGCAGTTCTTC
TRBD2	TRBV9	few	TRBJ2-5	CASSALGLAGAETQYF	TGTGCCAGCAGCGCCTTAGGACTAGCGGGAGCAGAGACCCAGTACTTC
TRBD1	TRBV28	few	TRBJ1-1	CASSLLGQAEAFF	TGTGCCAGCAGTTTACTGGGACAGGCTGAAGCTTTCTTT
NA	TRBV19	NA	TRBJ2-7	CASSPHLGRAPSYEQYF	TGTGCCAGTAGTCCACACCTGGGCAGGGCCCCTTCCTACGAGCAGTACTTC
NA	TRBV4-2	few	TRBJ1-1	CASSQAQGQNTEAFF	TGTGCCAGCAGCCAAGCACAGGGACAGAACACTGAAGCTTTCTTT
TRBD1	TRBV2	NA	TRBJ1-6	CASKGQGNSPLHF	TGTGCCAGCAAGGGACAGGGTAATTCACCCCTCCACTTT
NA	TRBV7-8	once	TRBJ2-4	CASSFPGDNIQYF	TGTGCCAGCAGCTTCCCGGGAGATAACATTCAGTACTTC
TRBD1	TRBV5-1	NA	TRBJ2-7	CASSIRDRGGEQYF	TGCGCCAGCAGCATCCGGGACAGGGGCGGGGAGCAGTACTTC
NA	TRBV28	NA	TRBJ2-1	CASSVALSSRNEQFF	TGTGCCAGCAGTGTAGCCTTATCGTCGAGGAATGAGCAGTTCTTC
NA	TRBV19	few	TRBJ1-2	CASRVGQSLPYGYTF	TGTGCCAGTAGGGTCGGACAGAGCCTTCCCTATGGCTACACCTTC
TRBD2	TRBV18	few	TRBJ2-1	CASSLLGLAGVGEQFF	TGTGCCAGCTCACTCCTAGGGCTAGCGGGAGTTGGTGAGCAGTTCTTC
NA	TRBV28	once	TRBJ1-2	CASSSGFYGYTF	TGTGCCAGCAGCTCAGGGTTCTATGGCTACACCTTC
TRBD2	TRBV19	NA	TRBJ2-1	CASNPLAGDEQFF	TGTGCCAGTAACCCCCTAGCGGGAGATGAGCAGTTCTTC
TRBD2	TRBV29-1	NA	TRBJ2-3	CSVASGPRTDTQYF	TGCAGCGTTGCTAGCGGCCCTCGCACAGATACGCAGTATTTT
NA	TRBV14	NA	TRBJ1-3	CASSQSRQYSSGNTIYF	TGTGCCAGCAGCCAATCGAGACAATACAGCTCTGGAAACACCATATATTTT
NA	TRBV7-9	NA	TRBJ1-2	CASSFGTYNYGYTF	TGTGCCAGCAGCTTCGGGACATATAACTATGGCTACACCTTC
NA	TRBV19	NA	TRBJ1-5	CASSINHNQPQHF	TGTGCCAGTAGTATAAATCACAATCAGCCCCAGCATTTT